This TCR beta chain was observed in a study of T cells in localized non-small cell lung cancer. Study results and caveats: Uninvolved adjacent lung had higher T cell clonality than tumor and all other tissues.

A note on this clone: Its target is unknown.

The V end was cut by 6 bases, the J end by 5 bases, with 19 bases between. The CDR3 has 16 residues. Germline V gene sequence: CDR1 MNHEY, CDR2 SMNVEV (reference sequence). Libraries were prepared by immunoSEQ multiplex PCR; TCRdb keeps only in-frame clonotypes and omits some of them. The profile covers about 53,000 clones, with 75% to 90% appearing a single time and about 18% taken by the ten largest. This clonotype was obtained from a man aged 35 to 69 with stage III lung adenocarcinoma. V is TRBV27 and J is TRBJ1-4; D may be TRBD1 (6 bases). The sequencing here drew on peripheral blood mononuclear cells, taken before any cancer treatment. This CDR3 is CASSLQVGGFNEKLFF. In DNA form, the CDR3 reads TGTGCCAGCAGCCTTCAGGTGGGGGGCTTCAATGAAAAACTGTTTTTT. The full variable domain, completed using reference TRBV27 and TRBJ1-4, is EAQVTQNPRYLITVTGKKLTVTCSQNMNHEYMSWYRQDPGLGLRQIYYSMNVEVTDKGDVPEGYKVSRKEKRNFPLILESPSPNQTSLYFCASSLQVGGFNEKLFFGSGTQLSVL.